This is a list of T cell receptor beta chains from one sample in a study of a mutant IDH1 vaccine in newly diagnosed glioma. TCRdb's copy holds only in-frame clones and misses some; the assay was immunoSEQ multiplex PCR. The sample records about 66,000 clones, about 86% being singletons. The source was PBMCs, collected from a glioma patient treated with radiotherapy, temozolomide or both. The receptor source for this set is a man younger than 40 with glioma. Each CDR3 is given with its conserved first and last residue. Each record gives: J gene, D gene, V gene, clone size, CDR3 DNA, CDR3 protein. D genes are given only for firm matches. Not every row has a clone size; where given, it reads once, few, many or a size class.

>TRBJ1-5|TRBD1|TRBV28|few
TGTGCCAGCAGCCCTAGACAGGGACAGCCCCAGCATTTT
CASSPRQGQPQHF
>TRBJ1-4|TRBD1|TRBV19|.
TGTGCCAGTAGTATACTAACCGGACAGGTTGCCAATGAAAAACTGTTTTTT
CASSILTGQVANEKLFF
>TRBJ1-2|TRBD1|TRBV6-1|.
TGTGCCAGCAGTGCCAATGAGGGGGCCAGGGCCTATGGCTACACCTTC
CASSANEGARAYGYTF
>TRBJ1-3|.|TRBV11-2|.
TGTGCCAGCAGCTTAGGAGTCAGGGGAGCTGGAAACACCATATATTTT
CASSLGVRGAGNTIYF
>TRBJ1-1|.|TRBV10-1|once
TGCGCCAGCAGTGAGTCGGAGGACAGCGACACTGAAGCTTTCTTT
CASSESEDSDTEAFF
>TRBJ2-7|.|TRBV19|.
TGTGCCACAAGGGCCCCCCGCGGGACACGGACCTACGAGCAGTACTTC
CATRAPRGTRTYEQYF
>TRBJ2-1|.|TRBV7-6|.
TGTGCCAGCAGCTTAGCGACGCCTTTACAGGTAAACAATGAGCAGTTCTTC
CASSLATPLQVNNEQFF
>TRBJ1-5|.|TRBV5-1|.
TGCGCCAGCTTATGCTGTTCCGGCGGTCAGCCCCAGCATTTT
CASLCCSGGQPQHF
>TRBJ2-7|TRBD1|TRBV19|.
TGTGCCAGTAGTTCCGGGACAGGGGGCTACGAGCAGTACTTC
CASSSGTGGYEQYF
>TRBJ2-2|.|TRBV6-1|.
TGTGCCAGCAGTGAAGCCAGGAACACCGGGGAGCTGTTTTTT
CASSEARNTGELFF
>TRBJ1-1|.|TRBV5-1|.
TGCGCCAGCAGCTTGGGGTTGGGAAGAGGAGAAGCTTTCTTT
CASSLGLGRGEAFF
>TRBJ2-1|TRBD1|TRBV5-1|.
TGCGCCAGCAGCTTCGGACAGGGGGCCGTCGGTGAGCAGTTCTTC
CASSFGQGAVGEQFF
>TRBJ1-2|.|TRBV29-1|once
TGCAGCGTTCCAGTTGACTATGGCTACACCTTC
CSVPVDYGYTF
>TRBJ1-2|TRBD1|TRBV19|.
TGTGCCAGTAGTGCCCGGACAGGGGCTCTACTAGGCTATGGCTACACCTTC
CASSARTGALLGYGYTF
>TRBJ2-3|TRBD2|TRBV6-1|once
TGTGCCAGCAGTGAACTAGCGGGGGGGCCGGATACGCAGTATTTT
CASSELAGGPDTQYF
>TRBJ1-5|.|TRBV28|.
TGTGCCAGCAGCCCTGGGGGTAGCAATCAGCCCCAGCATTTT
CASSPGGSNQPQHF
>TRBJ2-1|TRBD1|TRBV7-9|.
TGTGCCAGCAGCCCAAGCCCCAGGGGGCGCGCGGATGAGCAGTTCTTC
CASSPSPRGRADEQFF
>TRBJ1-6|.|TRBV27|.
TGTGCCAGCAGTTTACAACTAGAGGGACCCCTCCACTTT
CASSLQLEGPLHF
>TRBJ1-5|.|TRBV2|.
TGTGCCAGCAGTCTTTCAGGGTTAGGGGATCAGCCCCAGCATTTT
CASSLSGLGDQPQHF
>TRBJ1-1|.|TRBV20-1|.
TGCAGTGCTAATGCTGAAGCTTTCTTT
CSANAEAFF
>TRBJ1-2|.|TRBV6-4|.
TGTGCCAGCCCTAAATGGACCGACTACACCTTC
CASPKWTDYTF